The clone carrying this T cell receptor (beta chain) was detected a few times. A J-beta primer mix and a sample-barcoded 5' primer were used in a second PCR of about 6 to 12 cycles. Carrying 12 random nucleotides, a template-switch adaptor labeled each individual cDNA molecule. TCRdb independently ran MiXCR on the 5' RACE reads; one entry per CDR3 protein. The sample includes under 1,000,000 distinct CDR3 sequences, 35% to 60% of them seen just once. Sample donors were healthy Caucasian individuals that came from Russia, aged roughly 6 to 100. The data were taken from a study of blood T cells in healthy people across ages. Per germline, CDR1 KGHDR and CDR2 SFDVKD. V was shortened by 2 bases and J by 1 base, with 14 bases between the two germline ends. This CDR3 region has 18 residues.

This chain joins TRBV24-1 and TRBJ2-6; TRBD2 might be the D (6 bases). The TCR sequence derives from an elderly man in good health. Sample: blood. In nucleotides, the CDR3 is TGTGCCACCAGTGATTGGACCTCCGGGGGTTCTGGGGCCAACGTCCTGACTTTC. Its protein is CATSDWTSGGSGANVLTF.